This T cell receptor beta chain was identified during a study of spatial heterogeneity in lung cancer. For the study at large: Mean representation of each unique TCR and UMI combination in the raw reads exceeded ten occurrences. Study-wide findings and caveats: Ubiquitous expanded tumor TCRs were seen in blood more at resection than at follow-up.

Germline V gene data show CDR1 as SGHTA and CDR2 as FQGNSA. The CDR3 has 13 amino acids. J was trimmed by 5 bases and V by 3 bases; bases with no gene match: 2. On this clonotype: Its antigen is still unknown.

TCR cDNA molecules were tagged individually, and each one carried a unique molecular identifier. Using its own MiXCR run on the 5' RACE reads, TCRdb lists one record per CDR3 protein. The table includes 110,000 or so distinct CDR3 sequences, 11% detected once. Time point: blood at routine non-recurrence follow-up after resection. Tumor, nontumor lung or frozen PBMC supplied whole RNA that was sequenced unsorted. This chain uses TRBV7-2 with TRBJ1-2, with 8 bases lining up with TRBD1. The source material was PBMCs, sampled at follow-up. The sequence derives from a female donor with early-stage non-small cell lung cancer. CDR3 loop: CASSLDRVYGYTF. The CDR3 bases are TGTGCCAGCAGCTTGGACAGGGTTTATGGCTACACCTTC.